The 26 T cell receptor beta chains presented below share a single source sample, sequenced in a study of T-cell reconstitution after alpha-beta-depleted transplantation in children. Unique molecular identifiers were built into the TCRbeta library. TCRdb reanalysed the PCR reads using MiXCR and keeps one entry per CDR3 protein. The repertoire has 490,000 or so distinct CDR3 sequences, roughly 10% of them found once; the top ten carry approximately 2%. Sequencing was performed on PBMCs, taken before TCRalphabeta/CD19-depleted stem cell transplant. The receptor set was obtained from a child aged 2 to 10 with inherited bone marrow failure, due to receive a stem cell transplant.

This clonotype showed up many times. This chain uses TRBV2 with TRBJ2-7, with TRBD2 identical over 8 bases. The CDR3 spans 15 residues. V shed 1 base, J shed 3 bases, and the junction held 5 bases outside the gene matches. Looked up from germline, CDR1 is SNHLY and CDR2 is FYNNEI. CDR3 protein: CASSEGAGDFYEQYF. CDR3 bases: TGTGCCAGCAGTGAAGGAGCGGGAGATTTCTACGAGCAGTACTTC.

This clonotype was counted at least ten times. The J gene is TRBJ2-3, the V gene TRBV28; 11 bases fit TRBD2. Germline CDR1 and CDR2: MDHEN and SYDVKM. The CDR3 runs 15 residues. V dropped 8 bases and J dropped 4; count of bases not matched to a gene: 8. DNA for the CDR3: TGTGCCAGCGGCACTAGCGGGAGTTGGGCAGATACGCAGTATTTT. Amino acid sequence: CASGTSGSWADTQYF.

This clonotype showed up many times. The V and J genes are TRBV28 and TRBJ1-5; a possible D gene is TRBD1 (5 bases). V was shortened by 2 bases and J by 1 base, with 12 bases between the two germline ends. Germline CDR1 reads MDHEN; CDR2 reads SYDVKM. This CDR3 is built from 16 residues. The CDR3 loop is CASSLRQGGSNQPQHF. CDR3 in DNA: TGTGCCAGCAGTTTAAGGCAGGGCGGGAGCAATCAGCCCCAGCATTTT. The full variable domain, in which reference TRBV28 and TRBJ1-5 provide the parts outside the CDR3, is DVKVTQSSRYLVKRTGEKVFLECVQDMDHENMFWYRQDPGLGLRLIYFSYDVKMKEKGDIPEGYSVSREKKERFSLILESASTNQTSMYLCASSLRQGGSNQPQHFGDGTRLSIL.

The V call is TRBV4-2, the J call TRBJ2-7, with D unresolved. There are 13 residues in the CDR3. The germline V gene has CDR1 LGHNA and CDR2 YNFKEQ. V was clipped by 0 bases and J by 1 base, with 4 bases between them. The CDR3: CASSQDESYEQYF. DNA for the CDR3: TGTGCCAGCAGCCAAGATGAATCCTACGAGCAGTACTTC.

The chain combines TRBV19 with TRBJ1-2; a weak D match, TRBD1 (5 bases). The CDR3 sequence is 13 residues long. The germline V and J ends were trimmed by 9 bases and 3 bases, with 14 bases remaining between them. Germline CDR1 reads LNHDA; CDR2 reads SQIVND (reference sequence). In DNA form, the CDR3 reads TGTGCCAGCCGGTCGGGGGGTCACTATGGCTACACCTTC. This gives the protein CASRSGGHYGYTF.

Ten or more counts support this clonotype. The chain uses TRBV7-9 and TRBJ1-1; TRBD1 matches at 10 bases. CDR1 is SEHNR, CDR2 FQNEAQ, per germline (reference sequence). The CDR3 is made up of 15 amino acids. J lost 6 bases, V lost 3 bases, and 7 bases had no gene match. The CDR3 loop is CASSFSDRGIAEAFF. In DNA form, the CDR3 reads TGTGCCAGCAGCTTCTCGGACAGGGGGATCGCTGAAGCTTTCTTT.

This clonotype was counted many times. This chain links TRBV12-3 or TRBV12-4 with TRBJ1-1, with a weak D call TRBD1 (6 bases). Trimming shortened V by 5 bases and J by 4 bases, and 17 bases separated the two germline ends. The CDR3 is 15 amino acids. Written as DNA, the CDR3 is TGTGCCAGCAGTCCCCGGACAGTCGGCGGCACTGAAGCTTTCTTT. Amino acids: CASSPRTVGGTEAFF.

This clonotype occurred many times. The chain is built from TRBV27 and TRBJ2-3; D may be TRBD2 (6 bases). V was trimmed by 8 bases and J by 2 bases, leaving 11 bases between them. Germline V gene data show CDR1 as MNHEY and CDR2 as SMNVEV (reference sequence). This CDR3 spans 13 amino acids. CDR3 sequence reads: CASRELNTDTQYF. The CDR3 DNA reads TGTGCCAGCCGGGAGCTTAACACAGATACGCAGTATTTT.

The CDR3 DNA reads TGTGCCAGCAGCTACCTCACAGATACGCAGTATTTT. Its protein product is CASSYLTDTQYF. This sequence joins TRBV7-2 and TRBJ2-3; D not certain. Germline-derived CDR1 and CDR2 are SGHTA and FQGNSA. Between the trimmed V and J ends, which lost 4 bases and 2 bases, there was a span of 4 bases. This CDR3 comprises 12 residues. The full variable domain, its missing parts supplied by reference TRBV7-2 and TRBJ2-3, is GAGVSQSPSNKVTEKGKDVELRCDPISGHTALYWYRQSLGQGLEFLIYFQGNSAPDKSGLPSDRFSAERTGGSVSTLTIQRTQQEDSAVYLCASSYLTDTQYFGPGTRLTVL.

Worth noting for this clonotype: A much more abundant neighbour one base away suggests this may be a read error. The chain recombines TRBV29-1 with TRBJ2-3; tentatively, D is TRBD1 or TRBD2 (5 bases each). V dropped 7 bases and J dropped 0 bases, with 17 bases sitting between them. Germline V gene data show CDR1 as SQVTM and CDR2 as ANQGSEA. The CDR3 loop spans 15 amino acids. CDR3 nucleotides: TGCAGCGGATGGGACCCCAAACTTAGCACAGATACGCAGTATTTT. Amino acid sequence: CSGWDPKLSTDTQYF.

This clonotype was recorded at least ten times. The chain couples TRBV20-1 to TRBJ1-5; D not resolved. Germline CDR1 is DFQATT and CDR2 is SNEGSKA (reference sequence). This CDR3 spans 15 amino acids. The germline V and J ends were trimmed by 6 bases and 4 bases, with 19 bases remaining between them. In DNA, the CDR3 is TGCAGTGCCGCAAAGTTTACAGCGAAGAATCAGCCCCAGCATTTT. Amino acid sequence: CSAAKFTAKNQPQHF.

The chain couples TRBV4-2 to TRBJ2-1, with 11 bases lining up with TRBD2. V was clipped by 0 bases and J by 6 bases; unmatched bases: 4. The CDR3 is 16 residues long. The germline V gene encodes CDR1 LGHNA and CDR2 YNFKEQ. This CDR3 is CASSQEGTSGFNEQFF. The CDR3 DNA follows: TGTGCCAGCAGCCAAGAGGGGACTAGCGGCTTCAATGAGCAGTTCTTC.

This clonotype was seen many times. The chain recombines TRBV24-1 with TRBJ2-1; D is possibly TRBD2 (5 bases). The CDR3 consists of 13 residues. The germline V gene has CDR1 KGHDR and CDR2 SFDVKD. CDR3 sequence reads: CVPFGEPVNEQFF. The CDR3 DNA is TGTGTCCCCTTCGGGGAACCGGTCAATGAGCAGTTCTTC.

This chain links TRBV7-2 with TRBJ2-1, with TRBD2 as a possible D gene (5 bases). CDR3 length: 14 residues. V lost 5 bases and J lost 3, with 11 bases in between. The germline V gene encodes CDR1 SGHTA and CDR2 FQGNSA. Written as DNA, the CDR3 is TGTGCCAGCAGCGCAAGCGGTTACTACAATGAGCAGTTCTTC. Its protein is CASSASGYYNEQFF.

This clonotype was observed many times. The chain links TRBV12-3 or TRBV12-4 to TRBJ2-7, with unresolved D. CDR3 length: 15 residues. With 5 bases removed from V and 1 base from J, the gap between germline ends came to 15 bases. CDR3 sequence (DNA): TGTGCCAGCAGTACAGACACCGGCCGATCCTACGAGCAGTACTTC. This gives the protein CASSTDTGRSYEQYF.

At least ten counts were recorded for this clonotype. This sequence joins TRBV5-1 and TRBJ2-2; TRBD2 matches 7 bases. The germline V gene encodes CDR1 SGHRS and CDR2 YFSETQ. The CDR3 totals 16 residues. V was clipped by 1 base and J by 4 bases; unmatched bases: 7. The CDR3 is CASSLYRLAATGELFF. The CDR3 DNA reads TGCGCCAGCAGCTTGTACCGGCTAGCGGCCACCGGGGAGCTGTTTTTT.

This clonotype was observed many times. V is TRBV18 and J is TRBJ2-7, with TRBD1 as a possible D gene (6 bases). CDR1 KGHSH and CDR2 LQKENI come from the germline V gene. This CDR3 comprises 17 residues. V lost 0 bases, J lost 1 base, and 16 bases lay in between. As DNA, the CDR3 is TGTGCCAGCTCACCACCGGGGTTCGTTGGACAGTCCTACGAGCAGTACTTC. Amino acid sequence: CASSPPGFVGQSYEQYF.

This clonotype was observed many times. V usage is TRBV20-1 and J usage is TRBJ1-2, with 8 bases identical to TRBD1. The V and J ends lost 4 bases and 7 bases, in that order; junction bases with no gene match: 5. CDR3 length equals 12 residues. From germline, CDR1 is DFQATT and CDR2 SNEGSKA (reference sequence). The CDR3 spells CSATQGATGYTF. CDR3 nucleotides: TGCAGTGCTACTCAGGGGGCGACTGGCTACACCTTC.

This clonotype was seen at least ten times. The V call is TRBV20-1, the J call TRBJ2-5, with 7 positions matching TRBD1. Trimming cost V 3 bases and J 2 bases; bases outside gene matches: 9. The V gene's germline CDR1 is DFQATT and CDR2 SNEGSKA (reference sequence). The CDR3 is made up of 15 amino acids. CDR3 residues: CSASAIGTAQETQYF. The CDR3 DNA is TGCAGTGCTAGCGCTATCGGGACAGCACAAGAGACCCAGTACTTC.

This clonotype appeared many times. This sequence joins TRBV28 and TRBJ2-5; the D gene is possibly TRBD1 (6 bases). The CDR3 is 13 residues long. The germline CDR1 and CDR2 sequences are MDHEN and SYDVKM. The V end was cut by 6 bases, the J end by 1 base, with 9 bases between. CDR3 DNA: TGTGCCAGCAGCAACAGGGCCCAAGAGACCCAGTACTTC. Its protein is CASSNRAQETQYF.

This chain links TRBV12-3 or TRBV12-4 with TRBJ2-1; the D is unclear. The CDR3 spans 16 residues. Trimming stripped 5 bases from V and 2 bases from J, with 16 bases between. The CDR3 sequence is CASSPRNLGAYNEQFF. In DNA, the CDR3 is TGTGCCAGCAGTCCGCGAAACCTAGGAGCCTACAATGAGCAGTTCTTC.

In its sample, this clonotype was seen many times. The chain couples TRBV4-3 to TRBJ2-5; tentatively, D is TRBD2 (6 bases). There are 14 residues in the CDR3. Trimming stripped 1 base from V and 1 base from J, with 7 bases between. Germline V gives CDR1 LGHNA, CDR2 YSLEER. The CDR3 DNA reads as TGCGCCAGCAGCCAAGTTAGCGGCCAAGAGACCCAGTACTTC. Amino acid sequence: CASSQVSGQETQYF.

The sample holds a few counts of this clonotype. The junction departs from the called germline gene at one end, perhaps through a read error. The V call is TRBV20-1, the J call TRBJ2-1; perhaps D is TRBD1 or TRBD2 (6 bases each). The length of the CDR3 is 16 residues. From germline, CDR1 is DFQATT and CDR2 SNEGSKA (reference sequence). CDR3 amino acids: CCARGDYSVSYNEQFF. The CDR3 nucleotides read TGCTGTGCTAGGGGGGATTATAGCGTCTCCTACAATGAGCAGTTCTTC.

The chain combines TRBV7-9 with TRBJ1-1; possibly TRBD1 for D (6 bases). V dropped 5 bases and J dropped 8 bases, with 12 bases sitting between them. There are 12 residues in the CDR3. In germline, CDR1 is SEHNR, CDR2 FQNEAQ (reference sequence). CDR3 DNA: TGTGCCAGCAGCCGACAGGCCCTCGAAGCTTTCTTT. The encoded protein is CASSRQALEAFF.

This clonotype was counted only a few times. The gene calls are TRBV18 and TRBJ2-7; 15 nucleotides match TRBD2. The CDR3 runs 19 residues. Looked up from germline, CDR1 is KGHSH and CDR2 is LQKENI. V gave up 1 base and J gave up 3 bases; unmatched junction bases: 10. The CDR3 nucleotides are TGTGCCAGCTCACCACGGGGAATCGGACTAGCGGGAGGGGGCTACGAGCAGTACTTC. Its translation: CASSPRGIGLAGGGYEQYF.

This clonotype was observed many times. This rearrangement joins TRBV12-3 or TRBV12-4 to TRBJ2-3; D is unresolved. V was cut by 5 bases and J by 2 bases, with 17 bases left in between. This CDR3 spans 16 amino acids. The CDR3 nucleotides read TGTGCCAGCAGTACCATAGTTACCGACCTCACAGATACGCAGTATTTT. The encoded protein is CASSTIVTDLTDTQYF.